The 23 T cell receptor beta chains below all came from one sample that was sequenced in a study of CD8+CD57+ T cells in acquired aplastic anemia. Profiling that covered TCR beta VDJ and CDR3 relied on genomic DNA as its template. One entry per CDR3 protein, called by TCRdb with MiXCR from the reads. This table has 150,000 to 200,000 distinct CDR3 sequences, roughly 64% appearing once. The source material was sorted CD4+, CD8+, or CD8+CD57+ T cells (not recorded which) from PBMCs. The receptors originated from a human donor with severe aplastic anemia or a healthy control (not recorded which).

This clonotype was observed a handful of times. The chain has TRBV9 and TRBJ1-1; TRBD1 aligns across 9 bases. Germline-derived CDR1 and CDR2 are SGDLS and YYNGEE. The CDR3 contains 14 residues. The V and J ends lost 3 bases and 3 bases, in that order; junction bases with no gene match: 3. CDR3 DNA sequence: TGTGCCAGCAGCGGATGGACAGGGGACACTGAAGCTTTCTTT. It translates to CASSGWTGDTEAFF.

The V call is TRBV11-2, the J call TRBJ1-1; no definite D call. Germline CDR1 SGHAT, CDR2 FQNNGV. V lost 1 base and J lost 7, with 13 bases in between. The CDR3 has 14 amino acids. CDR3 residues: CASSLGSGVGEAFF. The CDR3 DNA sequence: TGTGCCAGCAGCTTAGGTTCGGGAGTAGGTGAAGCTTTCTTT.

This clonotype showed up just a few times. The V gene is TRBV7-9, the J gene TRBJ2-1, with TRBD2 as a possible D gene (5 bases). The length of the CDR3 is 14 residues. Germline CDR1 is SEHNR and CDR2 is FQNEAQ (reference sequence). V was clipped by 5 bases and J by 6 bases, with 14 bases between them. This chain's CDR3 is CASSLTREANEQFF. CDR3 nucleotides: TGTGCCAGCAGCCTCACTCGGGAAGCCAATGAGCAGTTCTTC.

This chain's CDR3 is CASRAILVEYEQYF. The CDR3, as DNA: TGTGCCAGCAGAGCGATACTAGTTGAGTACGAGCAGTACTTC. This chain joins TRBV2 and TRBJ2-7; perhaps TRBD2 as D (5 bases). Germline V CDR1 and CDR2: SNHLY, FYNNEI. V lost 6 bases and J lost 4, with 16 bases in between. The CDR3 covers 14 residues. Together with reference TRBV2 and TRBJ2-7, the CDR3 gives the full variable domain: EPEVTQTPSHQVTQMGQEVILRCVPISNHLYFYWYRQILGQKVEFLVSFYNNEISEKSEIFDDQFSVERPDGSNFTLKIRSTKLEDSAMYFCASRAILVEYEQYFGPGTRLTVT.

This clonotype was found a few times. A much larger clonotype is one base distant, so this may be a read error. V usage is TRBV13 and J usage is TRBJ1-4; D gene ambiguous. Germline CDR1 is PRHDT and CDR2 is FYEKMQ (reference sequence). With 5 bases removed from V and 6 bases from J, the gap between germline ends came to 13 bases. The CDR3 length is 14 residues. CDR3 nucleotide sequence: TGTGCCAGCAGCGACGGGGAGGTATATGAAAAACTGTTTTTT. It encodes CASSDGEVYEKLFF.

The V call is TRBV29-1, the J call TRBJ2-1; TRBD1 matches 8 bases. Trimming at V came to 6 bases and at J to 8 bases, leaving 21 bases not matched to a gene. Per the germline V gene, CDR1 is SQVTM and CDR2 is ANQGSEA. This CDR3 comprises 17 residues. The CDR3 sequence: CSVTGGALQGVLDEQFF. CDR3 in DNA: TGCAGCGTAACTGGGGGAGCGTTACAGGGGGTCCTTGATGAGCAGTTCTTC.

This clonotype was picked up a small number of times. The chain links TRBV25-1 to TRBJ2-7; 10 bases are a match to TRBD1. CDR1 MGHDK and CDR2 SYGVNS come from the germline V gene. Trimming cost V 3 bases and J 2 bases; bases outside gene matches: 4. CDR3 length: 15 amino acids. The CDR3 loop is CASSDPGTGAYEQYF. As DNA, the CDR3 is TGTGCCAGCAGTGACCCCGGGACAGGGGCCTACGAGCAGTACTTC.

In DNA, the CDR3 is TGTGCCAGTAGCGTAGGGACTAGCGGGAGTGGAGATACGCAGTATTTT. It translates to CASSVGTSGSGDTQYF. J is TRBJ2-3 and V is TRBV19; 14 nucleotides align to TRBD2. CDR3 size: 16 residues. V was clipped by 6 bases and J by 5 bases; unmatched bases: 7. Germline V lookup: CDR1 LNHDA, CDR2 SQIVND (reference sequence).

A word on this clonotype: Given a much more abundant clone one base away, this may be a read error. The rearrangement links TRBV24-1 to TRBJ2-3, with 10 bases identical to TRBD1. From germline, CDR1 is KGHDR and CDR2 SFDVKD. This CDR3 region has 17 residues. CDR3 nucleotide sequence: TGTGCCACCAATGATCTTCGGGACAGGGGACCCACAGATACGCAGTATTTT. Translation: CATNDLRDRGPTDTQYF.

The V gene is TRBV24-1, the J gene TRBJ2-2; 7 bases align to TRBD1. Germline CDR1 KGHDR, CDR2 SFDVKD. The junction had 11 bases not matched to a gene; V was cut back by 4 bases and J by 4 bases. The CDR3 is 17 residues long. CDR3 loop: CATSDATGMTSTGELFF. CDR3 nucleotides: TGTGCCACCAGTGACGCGACAGGGATGACGAGCACCGGGGAGCTGTTTTTT.

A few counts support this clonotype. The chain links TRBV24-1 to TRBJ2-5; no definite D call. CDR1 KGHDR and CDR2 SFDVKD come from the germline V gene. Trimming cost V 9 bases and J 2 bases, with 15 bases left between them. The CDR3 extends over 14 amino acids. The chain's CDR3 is CATRRRASQETQYF. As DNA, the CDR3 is TGTGCCACCCGTCGAAGGGCCTCACAAGAGACCCAGTACTTC.

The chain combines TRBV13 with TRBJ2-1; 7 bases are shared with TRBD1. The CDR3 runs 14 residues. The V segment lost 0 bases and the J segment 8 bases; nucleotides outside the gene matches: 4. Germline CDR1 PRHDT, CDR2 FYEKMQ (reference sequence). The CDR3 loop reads CASSLGRRGYEQFF. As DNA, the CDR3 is TGTGCCAGCAGCTTAGGCCGCAGGGGGTATGAGCAGTTCTTC. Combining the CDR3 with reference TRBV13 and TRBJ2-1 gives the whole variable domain AAGVIQSPRHLIKEKRETATLKCYPIPRHDTVYWYQQGPGQDPQFLISFYEKMQSDKGSIPDRFSAQQFSDYHSELNMSSLELGDSALYFCASSLGRRGYEQFFGPGTRLTVL.

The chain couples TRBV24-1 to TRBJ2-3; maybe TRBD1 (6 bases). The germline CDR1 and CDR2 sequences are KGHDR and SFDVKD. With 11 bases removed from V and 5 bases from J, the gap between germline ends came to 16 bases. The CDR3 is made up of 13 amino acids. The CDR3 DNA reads TGTGCCATCCGTTCAGGGGCGGGAGATACGCAGTATTTT. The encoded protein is CAIRSGAGDTQYF.

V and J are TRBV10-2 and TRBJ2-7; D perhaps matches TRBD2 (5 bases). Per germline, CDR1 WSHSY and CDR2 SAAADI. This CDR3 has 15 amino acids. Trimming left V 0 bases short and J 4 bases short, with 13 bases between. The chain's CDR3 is CASSESRLASYEQYF. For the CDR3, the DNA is TGCGCCAGCAGTGAGTCCAGGCTAGCATCGTACGAGCAGTACTTC.

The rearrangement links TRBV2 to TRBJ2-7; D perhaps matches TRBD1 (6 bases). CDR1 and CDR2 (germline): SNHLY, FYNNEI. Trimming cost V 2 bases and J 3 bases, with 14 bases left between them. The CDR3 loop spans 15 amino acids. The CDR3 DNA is TGTGCCAGCAGTGAATTCTCAGGACAGCTCTACGAGCAGTACTTC. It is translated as CASSEFSGQLYEQYF.

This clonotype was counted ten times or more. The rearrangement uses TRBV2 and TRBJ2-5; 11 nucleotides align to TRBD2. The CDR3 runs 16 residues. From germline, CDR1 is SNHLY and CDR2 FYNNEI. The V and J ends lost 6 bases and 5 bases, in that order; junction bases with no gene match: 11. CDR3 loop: CASREIAGGSIETQYF. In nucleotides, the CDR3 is TGTGCCAGCAGAGAAATAGCGGGGGGGTCTATTGAGACCCAGTACTTC.

The CDR3, as DNA: TGTGCCAGCAGCCACGGTGGAGCTTTCTTT. It encodes CASSHGGAFF. The chain carries TRBV9 and TRBJ1-1; D gene uncertain. Trimming cost V 4 bases and J 10 bases, with 8 bases left between them. The CDR3 is made up of 10 amino acids. Germline CDR1 reads SGDLS; CDR2 reads YYNGEE.

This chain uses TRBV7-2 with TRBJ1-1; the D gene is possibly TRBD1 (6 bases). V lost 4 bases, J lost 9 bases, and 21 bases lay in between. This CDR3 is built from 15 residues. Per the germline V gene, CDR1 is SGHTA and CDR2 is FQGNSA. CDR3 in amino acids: CASSSGVVTGTKAFF. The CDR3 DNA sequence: TGTGCCAGCAGCTCAGGGGTGGTAACAGGCACCAAAGCTTTCTTT.

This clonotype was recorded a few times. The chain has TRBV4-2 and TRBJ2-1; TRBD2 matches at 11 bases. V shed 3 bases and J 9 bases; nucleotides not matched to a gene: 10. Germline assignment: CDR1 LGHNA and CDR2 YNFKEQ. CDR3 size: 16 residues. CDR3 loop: CASSHFSGGAFGEQFF. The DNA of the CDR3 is TGTGCCAGCAGCCATTTTAGCGGGGGGGCCTTTGGTGAGCAGTTCTTC.

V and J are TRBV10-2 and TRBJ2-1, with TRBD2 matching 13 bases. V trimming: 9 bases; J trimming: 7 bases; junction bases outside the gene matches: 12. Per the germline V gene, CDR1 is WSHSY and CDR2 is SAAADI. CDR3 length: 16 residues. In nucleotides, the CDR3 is TGCGCCAGTCTCGGACCGGGACTAGCGGGATTTAATGAGCAGTTCTTC. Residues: CASLGPGLAGFNEQFF.

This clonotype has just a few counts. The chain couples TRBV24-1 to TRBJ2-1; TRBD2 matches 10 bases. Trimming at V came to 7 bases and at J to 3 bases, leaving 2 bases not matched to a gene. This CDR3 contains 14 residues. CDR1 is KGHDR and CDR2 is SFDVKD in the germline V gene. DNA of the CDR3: TGTGCCACCAGCCCTAGCGGGGGCTACAATGAGCAGTTCTTC. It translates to CATSPSGGYNEQFF.

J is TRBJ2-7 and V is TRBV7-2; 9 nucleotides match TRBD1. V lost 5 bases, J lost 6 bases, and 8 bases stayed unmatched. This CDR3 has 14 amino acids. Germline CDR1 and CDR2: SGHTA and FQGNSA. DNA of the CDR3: TGTGCCAGCAGCCGGAGGGACAGGGTGGCCGAGCAGTACTTC. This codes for CASSRRDRVAEQYF.

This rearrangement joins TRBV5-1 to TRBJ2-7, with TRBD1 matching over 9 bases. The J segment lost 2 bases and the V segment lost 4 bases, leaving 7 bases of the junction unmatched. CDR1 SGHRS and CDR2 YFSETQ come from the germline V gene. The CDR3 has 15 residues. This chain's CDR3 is CASSPNRGRPYEQYF. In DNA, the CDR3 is TGCGCCAGCAGCCCGAACAGGGGGCGACCCTACGAGCAGTACTTC.